This T cell receptor (beta chain) was recorded in a study of beta chain features in type 1 diabetes. At the level of the study: Patients looked much like healthy donors when it came to age, gender and cell yields. Study conclusions and caveats: Among patients with Type 1 diabetes, TCRB CDR3s were moderately but significantly shorter in every one of the four CD4+ subsets. Patients' naive, central memory and Treg TCRB repertoires seemed closer to one another than those of healthy donors.

The germline V and J ends were trimmed by 2 bases and 7 bases, with 15 bases remaining between them. The CDR3 consists of 14 residues. Germline V gives CDR1 SGHTA, CDR2 FQGNSA. Note on this clone: What it binds is unknown.

Expressed TCRB transcripts were sequenced after all isolated RNA was converted to cDNA. The assay was immunoSEQ multiplex PCR, and TCRdb's table has in-frame clones only and misses some. The sample has roughly 300,000 clones; roughly 9% are singletons. Sequencing input: central memory CD4+ T cells from blood. The receptor's source is a man aged 25 to 40 with type 1 diabetes. V is TRBV7-2 and J is TRBJ2-7; possible D gene TRBD1, 6 bases. The CDR3 here is CASSLQGLTGEQYF. The CDR3 DNA follows: TGTGCCAGCAGCTTACAGGGGTTGACTGGGGAGCAGTACTTC.